The next 19 T cell receptor beta chains were all read from a single sample in a study of Graves' ophthalmopathy and Graves' hyperthyroidism. Amplifying from RNA transcripts, the study obtained TCR beta CDR3 regions. HTBI-primed RT-PCR formed the first round, and a multiplex PCR formed the second. One entry per CDR3 protein results from TCRdb running MiXCR on the multiplex PCR reads. The table shows 1 million to 1.3 million distinct CDR3 sequences, with about 38% occurring only once. The sequenced sample consisted of peripheral blood or thyroid tissue (not recorded which). The source is an adult man with Graves' hyperthyroidism.

V is TRBV4-2 and J is TRBJ2-7; D is unclear. The CDR3 spans 14 residues. V lost 1 base and J lost 2, with 9 bases in between. Germline V gene sequence: CDR1 LGHNA, CDR2 YNFKEQ. Written as DNA, the CDR3 is TGTGCCAGCAGCCAAGCGGCGTCACCCTACGAGCAGTACTTC. Its protein product is CASSQAASPYEQYF.

The J gene is TRBJ1-5, the V gene TRBV6-6; no clear D gene. This CDR3 region has 11 residues. Germline V gene lookup returns CDR1 MNHNY and CDR2 SVGAGI (reference sequence). Trimming took 6 bases from V and 5 from J, leaving 5 bases between them. As DNA, the CDR3 is TGTGCCAGCAGAATTGATCAGCCCCAGCATTTT. The encoded protein is CASRIDQPQHF.

The genes are TRBV20-1 and TRBJ2-2; TRBD1 agrees at 7 bases. The ends lost 6 bases at V and 1 base at J; junction bases unmatched: 5. The CDR3 spans 14 residues. Germline CDR1 is DFQATT and CDR2 is SNEGSKA (reference sequence). This CDR3 reads CSAHRTGNTGELFF. DNA of the CDR3: TGCAGTGCCCACAGGACAGGGAACACCGGGGAGCTGTTTTTT.

This clonotype was counted a single time. Written as DNA, the CDR3 is TGTGCCAGCAGGCAGACAGCGGAGGAGCAGTACTTC. This translates into CASRQTAEEQYF. The chain joins TRBV11-3 to TRBJ2-5, with D perhaps given as TRBD1 or TRBD2 (5 bases each). The germline CDR1 and CDR2 sequences are SGHNT and YENEEA. The CDR3 totals 12 residues. V shed 6 bases and J shed 11 bases, with 16 bases lying between them.

The table lists this clonotype with many counts. The V and J genes are TRBV19 and TRBJ1-5, with D maybe TRBD1 (5 bases). There are 14 residues in the CDR3. Germline V gene lookup returns CDR1 LNHDA and CDR2 SQIVND (reference sequence). The germline V and J ends were trimmed by 5 bases and 8 bases, with 16 bases remaining between them. The CDR3 coding sequence is TGTGCCAGTAGTCTCGTAGCAGGGAAGGAGCCCCAGCATTTT. This encodes CASSLVAGKEPQHF. The variable domain in full, with the rest retrieved from reference TRBV19 and TRBJ1-5, is DGGITQSPKYLFRKEGQNVTLSCEQNLNHDAMYWYRQDPGQGLRLIYYSQIVNDFQKGDIAEGYSVSREKKESFPLTVTSAQKNPTAFYLCASSLVAGKEPQHFGDGTRLSIL.

This clonotype was detected ten times or more. The chain has TRBV7-2 and TRBJ1-2; possibly TRBD1 for D (5 bases). CDR3 length: 14 amino acids. V was cut by 1 base and J by 4 bases, with 10 bases left in between. Germline assignment: CDR1 SGHTA and CDR2 FQGNSA. DNA for the CDR3: TGTGCCAGCAGCTTAGGGGGGACCAGCTATGGCTACACCTTC. Translation gives CASSLGGTSYGYTF.

V and J are TRBV2 and TRBJ2-5; maybe TRBD2 (6 bases). Germline values: CDR1 SNHLY, CDR2 FYNNEI. Trimming removed 7 bases from V and 9 bases from J, with 24 bases in between. This CDR3 comprises 15 residues. The CDR3 loop is CASKGGADKRVAQYF. The CDR3 nucleotides read TGTGCCAGCAAAGGCGGGGCAGACAAAAGAGTGGCCCAGTACTTC.

Turning to this clonotype: A much larger clone differs from this one at a single base, so this may be a read error. The chain recombines TRBV19 with TRBJ2-2, with D tentatively TRBD1 or TRBD2 (5 bases each). Germline V gene sequence: CDR1 LNHDA, CDR2 SQIVND (reference sequence). This CDR3 comprises 15 residues. The CDR3 bases are TGTACCAGTAGTATCTGGGACCGATCCCCCGGGGAGCTGTTTTTT. Translating it yields CTSSIWDRSPGELFF.

This clonotype was seen ten or more times. The rearrangement joins TRBV10-3 to TRBJ2-2; D is unresolved. Germline V gene data show CDR1 as ENHRY and CDR2 as SYGVKD. With 2 bases removed from V and 6 bases from J, the gap between germline ends came to 10 bases. The CDR3 covers 14 residues. DNA of the CDR3: TGTGCCATCAGTGAGGGCCTACGCGCCGGGGAGCTGTTTTTT. This codes for CAISEGLRAGELFF.

This chain joins TRBV10-3 and TRBJ2-5; a weak D match, TRBD2 (6 bases). CDR1 is ENHRY and CDR2 is SYGVKD in the germline V gene. The CDR3 length is 15 residues. V lost 11 bases, J lost 3 bases, and 22 bases lay in between. The CDR3 DNA follows: TGTGCCCTCCGGGAGTCGTTAGGGTTGAAAGAGACCCAGTACTTC. Translation: CALRESLGLKETQYF.

This clonotype was seen at least ten times. CDR3 DNA sequence: TGTGCCAGCAGCTTAGTAGAGGGGTTTGGGGGTCAGCCCCAGCATTTT. Protein product: CASSLVEGFGGQPQHF. The V gene is TRBV7-6, the J gene TRBJ1-5; D is perhaps TRBD1 (5 bases). Looked up from germline, CDR1 is SGHVS and CDR2 is FNYEAQ. Trimming took off 1 base at V and 6 bases at J, with 16 bases between the two ends. This CDR3 is built from 16 residues.

This clonotype was counted many times. This chain joins TRBV9 and TRBJ1-1; TRBD1 might be the D (5 bases). V lost 4 bases, J lost 1 base, and 14 bases lay in between. The CDR3 contains 15 residues. Germline CDR1 is SGDLS and CDR2 is YYNGEE. The CDR3 spells CASSKTGTKNTEAFF. Written as DNA, the CDR3 is TGTGCCAGCAGCAAGACCGGGACTAAGAACACTGAAGCTTTCTTT.

V and J are TRBV25-1 and TRBJ2-7; TRBD2 agrees at 7 bases. CDR3 size: 16 residues. J gave up 3 bases and V 2 bases, and 10 bases lay outside the gene matches. Germline values: CDR1 MGHDK, CDR2 SYGVNS. CDR3 bases: TGTGCCAGCAGTGAAAAACCCCAGCGGGGCAACTACGAGCAGTACTTC. It yields the protein CASSEKPQRGNYEQYF.

The chain employs TRBV7-8 and TRBJ2-7; TRBD2 might be the D (6 bases). Germline values: CDR1 SGHVS, CDR2 FQNEAQ. Trimming shortened V by 1 base and J by 2 bases, and 12 bases separated the two germline ends. This CDR3 contains 15 residues. CDR3 DNA sequence: TGTGCCAGCAGCTTAGGGTCTAGCGTCCCCTACGAGCAGTACTTC. It is translated as CASSLGSSVPYEQYF. Full variable domain (outside the CDR3, taken from reference TRBV7-8 and TRBJ2-7): GAGVSQSPRYKVAKRGQDVALRCDPISGHVSLFWYQQALGQGPEFLTYFQNEAQLDKSGLPSDRFFAERPEGSVSTLKIQRTQQEDSAVYLCASSLGSSVPYEQYFGPGTRLTVT.

The genes are TRBV25-1 and TRBJ2-5, with 12 nucleotides matching TRBD1. The CDR3 length is 15 residues. Germline V CDR1 and CDR2: MGHDK, SYGVNS. V trimming: 6 bases; J trimming: 3 bases; junction bases outside the gene matches: 5. The CDR3 spells CASRGQGALEETQYF. The CDR3 bases are TGTGCCAGCAGGGGACAGGGGGCCTTAGAAGAGACCCAGTACTTC.

As regards this clonotype: The junction shows a germline mismatch at one end, possibly a read error. The V call is TRBV10-1, the J call TRBJ1-2; D remains unclear. The germline V gene has CDR1 WNHNN and CDR2 SYGVQD (reference sequence). The CDR3 spans 15 residues. This CDR3 reads CASSYYGTPLAGYTF. The CDR3 DNA sequence: TGTGCCAGCAGTTACTACGGAACCCCCCTCGCGGGCTACACCTTC.

The chain links TRBV7-2 to TRBJ2-7; 7 bases match TRBD2. J gave up 6 bases and V 6 bases, and 8 bases lay outside the gene matches. CDR1 SGHTA and CDR2 FQGNSA come from the germline V gene. The CDR3 consists of 13 residues. DNA of the CDR3: TGTGCCAGCAGGATGGCGGGAGCGGGCGAGCAGTACTTC. Translated, it gives CASRMAGAGEQYF.

This clonotype has ten or more counts. The chain employs TRBV20-1 and TRBJ2-7, with TRBD1 identical over 8 bases. J gave up 5 bases and V 1 base, and 10 bases lay outside the gene matches. The CDR3 has 15 residues. CDR1 is DFQATT and CDR2 is SNEGSKA in the germline V gene (reference sequence). The CDR3 loop is CSARAGGFRDHEQYF. The CDR3 DNA is TGCAGTGCTAGAGCAGGGGGCTTCCGAGACCACGAGCAGTACTTC.

This clonotype was seen only a few times. The V gene is TRBV14, the J gene TRBJ2-7; D is perhaps TRBD1 or TRBD2 (5 bases each). V was shortened by 2 bases and J by 2 bases, with 16 bases between the two germline ends. The germline gives CDR1 SGHDN, CDR2 FVKESK. This CDR3 contains 16 residues. CDR3 in amino acids: CASSQIPGREPYEQYF. Here the CDR3 DNA reads TGTGCCAGCAGCCAAATTCCGGGACGAGAGCCCTACGAGCAGTACTTC.